The 6 T cell receptor beta chains given below trace back to one sample, sequenced in a study of blood T cell repertoires in COVID-19. Assay: immunoSEQ multiplex PCR; the TCRdb copy retains only in-frame clones and omits some. The repertoire consists of 150,000 to 200,000 clones, with over 80% occurring once and the leading ten covering about 10%. The sample was peripheral blood. These receptors were taken from a woman of 80 years or more with active or convalescent COVID-19.

In its sample, this clone was seen once. V gene TRBV27 combines with J gene TRBJ2-3, with 11 bases fitting TRBD2. Germline V lookup: CDR1 MNHEY, CDR2 SMNVEV (reference sequence). This CDR3 is 14 amino acids long. The V and J ends lost 6 bases and 7 bases, in that order; junction bases with no gene match: 6. The CDR3 here is CASSLAGGFNTQYF. The CDR3 DNA reads as TGTGCCAGCAGCCTAGCGGGGGGATTCAATACGCAGTATTTT.

V is TRBV10-3 and J is TRBJ2-2; no clear D. The CDR3 totals 15 residues. V lost 0 bases and J 3 bases, leaving 8 bases between the germline ends. The germline CDR1 and CDR2 sequences are ENHRY and SYGVKD. The CDR3 here is CAISESGAYTGELFF. The CDR3 DNA is TGTGCCATCAGTGAGTCGGGCGCCTACACCGGGGAGCTGTTTTTT.

The rearrangement joins TRBV7-2 to TRBJ2-7, with TRBD2 matching over 8 bases. The ends lost 5 bases at V and 2 bases at J; junction bases unmatched: 8. The CDR3 spans 15 residues. Germline V lookup: CDR1 SGHTA, CDR2 FQGNSA. The CDR3 protein is CASSLVTSGPYEQYF. CDR3 DNA sequence: TGTGCCAGCAGCCTGGTTACTAGCGGCCCCTACGAGCAGTACTTC. Combining the CDR3 with reference TRBV7-2 and TRBJ2-7 gives the whole variable domain GAGVSQSPSNKVTEKGKDVELRCDPISGHTALYWYRQSLGQGLEFLIYFQGNSAPDKSGLPSDRFSAERTGGSVSTLTIQRTQQEDSAVYLCASSLVTSGPYEQYFGPGTRLTVT.

The V call is TRBV7-9, the J call TRBJ2-7, with D maybe TRBD1 (6 bases). This CDR3 has 15 residues. Trimming left V 5 bases short and J 7 bases short, with 21 bases between. Germline assignment: CDR1 SEHNR and CDR2 FQNEAQ (reference sequence). The CDR3 here is CASSDLDRQPGEQYF. CDR3 DNA: TGTGCCAGCAGCGACCTTGACAGGCAGCCGGGGGAGCAGTACTTC. Full variable domain (outside the CDR3, taken from reference TRBV7-9 and TRBJ2-7): DTGVSQNPRHKITKRGQNVTFRCDPISEHNRLYWYRQTLGQGPEFLTYFQNEAQLEKSRLLSDRFSAERPKGSFSTLEIQRTEQGDSAMYLCASSDLDRQPGEQYFGPGTRLTVT.

The rearrangement uses TRBV7-9 and TRBJ2-2, with 9 bases matching TRBD2. Germline V gene sequence: CDR1 SEHNR, CDR2 FQNEAQ (reference sequence). The CDR3 is made up of 15 amino acids. J was trimmed by 1 base and V by 5 bases; bases with no gene match: 2. This CDR3 is CASSISGGNTGELFF. Here the CDR3 DNA reads TGTGCCAGCAGCATTAGCGGGGGGAACACCGGGGAGCTGTTTTTT. Using reference TRBV7-9 and TRBJ2-2 for the parts outside the CDR3, the full variable domain is DTGVSQNPRHKITKRGQNVTFRCDPISEHNRLYWYRQTLGQGPEFLTYFQNEAQLEKSRLLSDRFSAERPKGSFSTLEIQRTEQGDSAMYLCASSISGGNTGELFFGEGSRLTVL.

V and J are TRBV4-3 and TRBJ1-2, with 7 bases lining up with TRBD1. CDR3 length equals 15 residues. V lost 0 bases to trimming and J lost 5 bases; unmatched junction nucleotides: 6. CDR1 is LGHNA, CDR2 YSLEER, per germline. The CDR3 DNA sequence: TGCGCCAGCAGCCAAGAGAGGGGGCGGCGGTATGGCTACACCTTC. As protein: CASSQERGRRYGYTF.